This T cell receptor (beta chain) was identified in a study of cytomegalovirus exposure and HLA in healthy donors. Looking at the study overall: Earlier results showed roughly 120 million unique TCR beta sequences derived from approximately 170 million T cells.

Whole-study findings and limits: When analyzed later, a missense DCLRE1C variant was found to be linked to TCR beta V- and J-gene trimming. Three of the chains that were CMV-associated were confirmed in vitro to be specific for CMV antigens. Later analysis showed TCR association rates varying by HLA locus, highest for DRB1 and lowest for HLA-C.

This clone was observed a few times. Antigen: not known. The V gene's germline CDR1 is SGHRS and CDR2 YFSETQ. The junction had 12 bases not matched to a gene; V was cut back by 4 bases and J by 6 bases. The CDR3 runs 17 residues. 60 Vbeta and 13 Jbeta primers were used in PCR. The data were produced by immunoSEQ multiplex PCR, yet TCRdb's version contains in-frame clones alone and is incomplete. The table shows under 150,000 clones, with approximately 78% occurring only once. V is TRBV5-1 and J is TRBJ2-7; 14 bases are a match to TRBD2. The TCR was taken from a woman aged 45-65 years in good health and CMV-seropositive. Sequencing was done on a sample of PBMCs. Here the CDR3 reads CASSQGTSGGIPREQYF. The DNA of the CDR3 is TGCGCCAGCAGCCAAGGGACTAGCGGGGGAATCCCCCGCGAGCAGTACTTC. Using reference TRBV5-1 and TRBJ2-7 for the parts outside the CDR3, the full variable domain is KAGVTQTPRYLIKTRGQQVTLSCSPISGHRSVSWYQQTPGQGLQFLFEYFSETQRNKGNFPGRFSGRQFSNSRSEMNVSTLELGDSALYLCASSQGTSGGIPREQYFGPGTRLTVT.